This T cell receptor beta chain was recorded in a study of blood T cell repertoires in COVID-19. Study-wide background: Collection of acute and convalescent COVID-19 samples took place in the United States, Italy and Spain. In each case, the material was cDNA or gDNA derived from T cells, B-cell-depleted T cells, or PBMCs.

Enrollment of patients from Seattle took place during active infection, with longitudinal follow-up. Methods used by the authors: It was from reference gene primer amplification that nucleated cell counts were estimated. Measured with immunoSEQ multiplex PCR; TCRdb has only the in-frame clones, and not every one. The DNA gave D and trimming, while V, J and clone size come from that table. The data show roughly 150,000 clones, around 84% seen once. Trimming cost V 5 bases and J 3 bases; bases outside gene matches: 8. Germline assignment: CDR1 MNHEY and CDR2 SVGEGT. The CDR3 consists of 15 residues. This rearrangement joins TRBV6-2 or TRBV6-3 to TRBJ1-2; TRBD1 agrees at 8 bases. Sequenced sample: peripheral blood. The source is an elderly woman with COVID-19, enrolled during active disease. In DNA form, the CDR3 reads TGTGCCAGCAGTGATGGACAGGGACCATACTATGGCTACACCTTC. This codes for CASSDGQGPYYGYTF.